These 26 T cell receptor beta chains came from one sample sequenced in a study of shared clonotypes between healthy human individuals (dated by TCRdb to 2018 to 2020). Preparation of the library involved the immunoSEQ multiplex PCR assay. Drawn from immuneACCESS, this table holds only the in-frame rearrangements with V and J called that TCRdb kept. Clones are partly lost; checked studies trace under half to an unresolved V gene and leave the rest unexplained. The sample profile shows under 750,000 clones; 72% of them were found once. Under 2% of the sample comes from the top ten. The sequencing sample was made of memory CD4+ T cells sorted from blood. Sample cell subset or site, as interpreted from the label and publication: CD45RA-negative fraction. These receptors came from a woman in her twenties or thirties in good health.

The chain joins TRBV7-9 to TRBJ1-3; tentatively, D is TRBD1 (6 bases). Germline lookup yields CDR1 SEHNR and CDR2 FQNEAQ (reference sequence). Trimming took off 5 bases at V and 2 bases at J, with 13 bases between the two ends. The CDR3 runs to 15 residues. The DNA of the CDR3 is TGTGCCAGCAGCCCGCAGGGGACCCCTGGAAACACCATATATTTT. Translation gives CASSPQGTPGNTIYF.

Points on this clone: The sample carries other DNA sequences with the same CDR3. The CDR3 sequence: CASSGQDKWYGYTF. CDR3 DNA sequence: TGTGCCAGCTCTGGACAGGATAAATGGTATGGCTACACCTTC. This rearrangement joins TRBV2 to TRBJ1-2; 7 bases line up with TRBD1. CDR1 is SNHLY, CDR2 FYNNEI, per germline. With 8 bases clipped from V and 5 bases from J, the junction kept 11 bases outside the gene matches. This CDR3 comprises 14 residues.

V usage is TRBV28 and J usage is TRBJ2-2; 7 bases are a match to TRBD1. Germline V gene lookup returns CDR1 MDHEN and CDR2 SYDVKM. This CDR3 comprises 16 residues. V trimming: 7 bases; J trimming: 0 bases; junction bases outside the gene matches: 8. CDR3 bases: TGTGCCAGCACAGGGAGAGGGGGCTCGAACACCGGGGAGCTGTTTTTT. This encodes CASTGRGGSNTGELFF. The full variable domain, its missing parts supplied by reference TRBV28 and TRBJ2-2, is DVKVTQSSRYLVKRTGEKVFLECVQDMDHENMFWYRQDPGLGLRLIYFSYDVKMKEKGDIPEGYSVSREKKERFSLILESASTNQTSMYLCASTGRGGSNTGELFFGEGSRLTVL.

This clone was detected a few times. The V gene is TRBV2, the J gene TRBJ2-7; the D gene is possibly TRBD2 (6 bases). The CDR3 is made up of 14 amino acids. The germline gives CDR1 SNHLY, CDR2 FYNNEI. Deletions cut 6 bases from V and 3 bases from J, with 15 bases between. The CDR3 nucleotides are TGTGCCAGCAGGGTGGACTATGCACTCTACGAGCAGTACTTC. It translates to CASRVDYALYEQYF.

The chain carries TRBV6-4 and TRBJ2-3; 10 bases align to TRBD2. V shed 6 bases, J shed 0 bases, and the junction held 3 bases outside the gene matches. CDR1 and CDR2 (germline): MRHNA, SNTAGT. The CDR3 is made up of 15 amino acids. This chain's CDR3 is CASSMTSGSTDTQYF. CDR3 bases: TGTGCCAGCAGCATGACTAGCGGGAGCACAGATACGCAGTATTTT.

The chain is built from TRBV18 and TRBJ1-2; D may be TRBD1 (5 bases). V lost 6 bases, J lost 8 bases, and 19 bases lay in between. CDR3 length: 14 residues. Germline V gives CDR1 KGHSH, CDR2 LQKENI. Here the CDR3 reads CASSPEEGREGYTF. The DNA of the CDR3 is TGTGCCAGCTCCCCGGAGGAGGGGAGGGAGGGCTACACCTTC.

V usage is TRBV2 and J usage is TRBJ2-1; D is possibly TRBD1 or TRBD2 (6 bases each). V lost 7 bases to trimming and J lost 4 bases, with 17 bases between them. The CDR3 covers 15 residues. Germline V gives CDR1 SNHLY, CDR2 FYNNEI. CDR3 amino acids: CASKKEEGGYNEQFF. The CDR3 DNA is TGTGCCAGCAAAAAGGAGGAGGGGGGTTACAATGAGCAGTTCTTC.

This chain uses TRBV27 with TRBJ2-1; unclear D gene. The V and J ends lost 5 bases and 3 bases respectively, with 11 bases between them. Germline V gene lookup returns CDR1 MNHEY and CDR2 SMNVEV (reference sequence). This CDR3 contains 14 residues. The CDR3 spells CASSTSRSYNEQFF. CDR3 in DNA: TGTGCCAGCAGTACCTCGAGGAGCTACAATGAGCAGTTCTTC.

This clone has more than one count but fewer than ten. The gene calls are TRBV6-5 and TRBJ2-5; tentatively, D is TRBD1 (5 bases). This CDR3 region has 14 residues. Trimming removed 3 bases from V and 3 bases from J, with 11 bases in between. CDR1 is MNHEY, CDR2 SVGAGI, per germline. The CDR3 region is CASSYSVGEETQYF. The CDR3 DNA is TGTGCCAGCAGTTATTCCGTAGGGGAAGAGACCCAGTACTTC.

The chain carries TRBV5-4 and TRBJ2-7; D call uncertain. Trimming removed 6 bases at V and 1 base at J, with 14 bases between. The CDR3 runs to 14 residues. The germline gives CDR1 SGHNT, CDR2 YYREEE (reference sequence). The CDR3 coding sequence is TGTGCCAGCACCCCTGACGGCGGTTCCTACGAGCAGTACTTC. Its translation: CASTPDGGSYEQYF.

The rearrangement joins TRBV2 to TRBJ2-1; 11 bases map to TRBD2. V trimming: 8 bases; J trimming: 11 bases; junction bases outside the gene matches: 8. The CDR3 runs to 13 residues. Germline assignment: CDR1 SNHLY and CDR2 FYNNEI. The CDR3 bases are TGTGCCAGCGGGGGTAGCGGGAGGGGGAAGCAGTTCTTC. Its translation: CASGGSGRGKQFF.

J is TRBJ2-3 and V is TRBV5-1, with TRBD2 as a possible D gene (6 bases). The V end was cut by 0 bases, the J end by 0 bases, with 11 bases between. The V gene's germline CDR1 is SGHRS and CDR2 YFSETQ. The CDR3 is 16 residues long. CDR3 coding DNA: TGCGCCAGCAGCTTGGAGGACTACACTAGCACAGATACGCAGTATTTT. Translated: CASSLEDYTSTDTQYF.

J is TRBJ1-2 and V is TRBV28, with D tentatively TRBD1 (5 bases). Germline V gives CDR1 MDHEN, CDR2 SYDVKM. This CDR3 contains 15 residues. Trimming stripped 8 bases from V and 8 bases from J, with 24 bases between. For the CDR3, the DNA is TGTGCCAGCCAAAGGGACGGTATTATTCTGAGCGGCTACACCTTC. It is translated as CASQRDGIILSGYTF.

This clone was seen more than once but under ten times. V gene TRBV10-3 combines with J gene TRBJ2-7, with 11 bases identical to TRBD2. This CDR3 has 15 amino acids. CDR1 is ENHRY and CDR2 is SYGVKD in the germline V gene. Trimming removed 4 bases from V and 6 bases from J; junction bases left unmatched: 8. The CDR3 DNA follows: TGTGCCATCAGTGTAGCGGGAGGGAGTTTTCGCGAGCAGTACTTC. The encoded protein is CAISVAGGSFREQYF.

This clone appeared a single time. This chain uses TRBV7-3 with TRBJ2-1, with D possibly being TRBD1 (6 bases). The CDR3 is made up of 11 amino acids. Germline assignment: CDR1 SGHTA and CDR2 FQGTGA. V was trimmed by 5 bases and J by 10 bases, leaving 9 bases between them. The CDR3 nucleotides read TGTGCCAGCAGCACCGGGACAGAGCAGTTCTTC. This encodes CASSTGTEQFF.

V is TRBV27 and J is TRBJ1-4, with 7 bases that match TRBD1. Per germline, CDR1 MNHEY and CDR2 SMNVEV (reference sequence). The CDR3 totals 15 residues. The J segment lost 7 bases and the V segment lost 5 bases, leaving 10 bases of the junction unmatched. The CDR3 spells CASSTRVAGGEKLFF. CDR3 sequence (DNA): TGTGCCAGCAGTACTAGGGTCGCAGGGGGTGAAAAACTGTTTTTT.

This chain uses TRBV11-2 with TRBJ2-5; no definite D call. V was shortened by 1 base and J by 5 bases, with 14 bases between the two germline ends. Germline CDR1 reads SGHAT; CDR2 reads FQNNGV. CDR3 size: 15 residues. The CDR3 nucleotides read TGTGCCAGCAGCTTAGGGGCTGGATTTCAGGAGACCCAGTACTTC. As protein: CASSLGAGFQETQYF.

The CDR3 nucleotides are TGTGCCAGCAGTTCCCCGGGTAGCGGGAGAACCTACGAGCAGTACTTC. Amino acids: CASSSPGSGRTYEQYF. The rearrangement uses TRBV28 and TRBJ2-7, with 9 bases lining up with TRBD2. CDR1 is MDHEN and CDR2 is SYDVKM in the germline V gene. This CDR3 region has 16 residues. The J segment lost 2 bases and the V segment lost 4 bases, leaving 9 bases of the junction unmatched.

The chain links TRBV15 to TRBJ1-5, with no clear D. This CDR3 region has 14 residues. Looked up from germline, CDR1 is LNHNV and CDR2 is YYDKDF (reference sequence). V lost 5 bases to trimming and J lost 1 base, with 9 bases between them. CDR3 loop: CATSLKESNQPQHF. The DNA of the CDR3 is TGTGCCACCAGCCTAAAGGAGAGCAATCAGCCCCAGCATTTT.

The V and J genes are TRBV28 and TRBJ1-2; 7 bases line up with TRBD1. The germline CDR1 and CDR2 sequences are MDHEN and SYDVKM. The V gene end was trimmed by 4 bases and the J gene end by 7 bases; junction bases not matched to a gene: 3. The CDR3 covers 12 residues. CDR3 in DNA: TGTGCCAGCAGTTCACAGGGGATTGGCTACACCTTC. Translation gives CASSSQGIGYTF.

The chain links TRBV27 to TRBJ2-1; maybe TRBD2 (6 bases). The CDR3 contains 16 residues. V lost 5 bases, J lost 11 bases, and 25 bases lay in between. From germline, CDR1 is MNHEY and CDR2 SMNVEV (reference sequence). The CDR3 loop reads CASSLHLGRSGGKQFF. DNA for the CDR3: TGTGCCAGCAGTCTACACCTGGGCCGCTCCGGGGGAAAGCAGTTCTTC.

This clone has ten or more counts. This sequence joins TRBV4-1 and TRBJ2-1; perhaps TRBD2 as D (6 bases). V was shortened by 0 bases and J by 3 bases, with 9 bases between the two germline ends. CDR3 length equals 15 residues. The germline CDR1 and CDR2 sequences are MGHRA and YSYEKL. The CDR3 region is CASSQDRDFYNEQFF. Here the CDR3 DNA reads TGCGCCAGCAGCCAAGATCGGGACTTCTACAATGAGCAGTTCTTC.

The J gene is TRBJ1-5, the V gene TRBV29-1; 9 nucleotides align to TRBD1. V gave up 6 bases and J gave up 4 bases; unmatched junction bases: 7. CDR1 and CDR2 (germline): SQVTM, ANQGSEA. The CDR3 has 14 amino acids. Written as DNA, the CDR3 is TGCAGCGTGACACAGGGGGCTGGGAATCAGCCCCAGCATTTT. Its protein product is CSVTQGAGNQPQHF.

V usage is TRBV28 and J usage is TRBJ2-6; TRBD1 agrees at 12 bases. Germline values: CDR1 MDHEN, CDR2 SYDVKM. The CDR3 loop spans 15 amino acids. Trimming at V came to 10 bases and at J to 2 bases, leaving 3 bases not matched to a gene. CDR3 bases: TGTGCCACCGGGACAGGGGGCGCTGGGGCCAACGTCCTGACTTTC. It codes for CATGTGGAGANVLTF.

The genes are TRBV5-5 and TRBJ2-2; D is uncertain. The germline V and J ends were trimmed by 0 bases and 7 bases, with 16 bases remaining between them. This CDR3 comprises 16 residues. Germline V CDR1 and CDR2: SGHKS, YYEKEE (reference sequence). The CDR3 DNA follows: TGTGCCAGCAGCTTGGAGTTGATGGTTGTTAGCGGGGAGCTGTTTTTT. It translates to CASSLELMVVSGELFF.

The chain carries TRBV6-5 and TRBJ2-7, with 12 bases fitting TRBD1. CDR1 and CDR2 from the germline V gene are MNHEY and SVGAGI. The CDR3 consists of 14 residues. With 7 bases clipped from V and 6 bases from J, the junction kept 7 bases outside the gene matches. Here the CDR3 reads CASTHSGQGAEQYF. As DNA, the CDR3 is TGTGCCAGCACCCACTCGGGACAGGGGGCCGAGCAGTACTTC.